This is a list of T cell receptor beta chains from one sample in a study of blood T cell repertoires in COVID-19. Clones were read by immunoSEQ multiplex PCR, and TCRdb kept only the in-frame ones, dropping some. The sample includes about 210,000 clones, about nine tenths of them seen just once. Sequenced sample: PBMCs or T cells enriched from blood (not recorded which). The receptors come from a young man in a cohort exposed to, infected with or recovered from COVID-19 (not recorded which). CDR3s include the opening cysteine and the closing phenylalanine or tryptophan. A D gene is named only where the DNA matches it firmly. Clone size is not always given. Where it is, it says once, few, many or a class for expanded clones.

v_call,j_call,clone_size,d_call,cdr3_aa,cdr3_nt
TRBV9,TRBJ1-4,few,-,CASSGGWSSTNEKLFF,TGTGCCAGCAGCGGCGGGTGGAGCTCAACTAATGAAAAACTGTTTTTT
TRBV7-9,TRBJ1-1,once,-,CASSHGGGNTEAFF,TGTGCCAGCAGCCATGGCGGAGGGAACACTGAAGCTTTCTTT
TRBV4-3,TRBJ1-5,few,-,CASSQDGGKNQPQHF,TGCGCCAGCAGCCAAGATGGCGGTAAAAATCAGCCCCAGCATTTT
TRBV6-5,TRBJ2-1,-,TRBD2,CASSRTSGSGNEQFF,TGTGCCAGCAGTCGGACTAGCGGGAGTGGAAATGAGCAGTTCTTC
TRBV7-9,TRBJ1-1,once,-,CASSVTSNTEAFF,TGTGCCAGCAGCGTCACATCGAACACTGAAGCTTTCTTT
TRBV29-1,TRBJ2-2,-,-,CSVPTGSGELFF,TGCAGCGTGCCCACAGGGTCCGGGGAGCTGTTTTTT
TRBV15,TRBJ2-1,-,TRBD1,CATSRLGAVDREIVGEQFF,TGTGCCACCAGCAGACTTGGTGCGGTGGACAGGGAAATCGTCGGTGAGCAGTTCTTC
TRBV3-1/TRBV3-2,TRBJ1-2,-,TRBD1,CASSQEPGGALDYGYTF,TGTGCCAGCAGCCAAGAGCCAGGGGGCGCATTGGACTATGGCTACACCTTC
TRBV7-2,TRBJ1-1,-,TRBD1,CASSADRGETEAFF,TGTGCCAGCAGCGCCGACAGGGGGGAAACTGAAGCTTTCTTT
TRBV28,TRBJ2-1,-,-,CASSPSGRTFRQDNEQFF,TGTGCCAGCAGTCCCTCTGGACGGACTTTTAGACAAGACAATGAGCAGTTCTTC
TRBV3-1/TRBV3-2,TRBJ2-2,-,-,CASSQETSIGGELFF,TGTGCCAGCAGCCAAGAAACTAGCATCGGCGGGGAGCTGTTTTTT